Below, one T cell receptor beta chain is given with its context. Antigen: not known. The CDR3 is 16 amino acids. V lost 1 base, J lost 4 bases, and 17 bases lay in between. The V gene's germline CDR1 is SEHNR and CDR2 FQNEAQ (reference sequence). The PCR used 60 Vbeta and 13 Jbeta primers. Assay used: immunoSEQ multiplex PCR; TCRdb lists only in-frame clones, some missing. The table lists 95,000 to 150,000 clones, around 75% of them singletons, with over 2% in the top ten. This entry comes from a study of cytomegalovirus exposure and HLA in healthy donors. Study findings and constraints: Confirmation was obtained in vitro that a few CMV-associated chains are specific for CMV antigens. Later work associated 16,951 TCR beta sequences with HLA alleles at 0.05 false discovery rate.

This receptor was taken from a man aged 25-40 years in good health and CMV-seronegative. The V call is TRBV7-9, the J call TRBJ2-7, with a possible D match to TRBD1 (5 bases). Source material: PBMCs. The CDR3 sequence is CASSLEKGAPIYEQYF. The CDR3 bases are TGTGCCAGCAGCTTAGAAAAAGGGGCCCCTATATACGAGCAGTACTTC.